This T cell receptor beta chain was profiled in a study of T-cell memory formation after mild COVID-19. This clonotype was detected only a few times. No antigen is known for it. The CDR3 totals 13 residues. Germline CDR1 reads MNHEY; CDR2 reads SVGAGI. Deletions cut 2 bases from V and 3 bases from J, with 7 bases between. The study, taken as a whole, reports: Clones that shrank (day 15 to 85) were balanced CD4/CD8, whereas later expanders leaned CD4+. CM and EM subsets held most contracting CD4+ clones; EMRA held CD8+ ones.

In TCRdb, the 5' RACE reads were re-called with MiXCR into one record per CDR3 protein. This sample has about 320,000 distinct CDR3 sequences, with 14% found just once. This TCR came from a man younger than 35 who had mild COVID-19 (a few samples of this study predate the infection). Cell type and time point are not known. J is TRBJ1-1 and V is TRBV6-5; D uncertain. Sequencing was carried out using PBMCs or a T cell subset sorted from them (not recorded which). CDR3 region: CASSYTEYTEAFF. CDR3 DNA sequence: TGTGCCAGCAGTTACACTGAATACACTGAAGCTTTCTTT.